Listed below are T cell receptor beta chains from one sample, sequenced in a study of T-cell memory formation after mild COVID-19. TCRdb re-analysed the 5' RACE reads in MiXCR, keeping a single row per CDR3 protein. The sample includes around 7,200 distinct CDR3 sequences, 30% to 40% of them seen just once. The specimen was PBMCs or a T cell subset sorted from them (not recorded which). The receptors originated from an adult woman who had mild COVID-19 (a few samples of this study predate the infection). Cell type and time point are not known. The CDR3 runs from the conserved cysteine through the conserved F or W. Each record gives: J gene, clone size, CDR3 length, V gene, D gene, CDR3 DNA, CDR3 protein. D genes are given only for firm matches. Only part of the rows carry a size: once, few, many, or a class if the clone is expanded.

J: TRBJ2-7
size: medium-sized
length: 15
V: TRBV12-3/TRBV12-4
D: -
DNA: TGTGCCAGCAGTACCTTGCTAGGGATAGCCTACGAGCAGTACTTC
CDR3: CASSTLLGIAYEQYF

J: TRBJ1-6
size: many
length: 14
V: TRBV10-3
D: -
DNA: TGTGCCATCAGTGAACCCTTTGATAATTCACCCCTCCACTTT
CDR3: CAISEPFDNSPLHF

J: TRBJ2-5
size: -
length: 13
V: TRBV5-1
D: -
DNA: TGCGCCAGCAGCTTGGACCTGCAGGGGACCCAGTACTTC
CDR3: CASSLDLQGTQYF

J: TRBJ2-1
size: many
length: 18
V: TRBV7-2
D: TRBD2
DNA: TGTGCCAGCAGGCCGGGACTAGCTTTTCCCAATATTTACAATGAGCAGTTCTTC
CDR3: CASRPGLAFPNIYNEQFF

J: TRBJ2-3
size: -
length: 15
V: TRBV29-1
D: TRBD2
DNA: TGCAGCGTTGAACCCGGACTAGCGGGAGCAGATACGCAGTATTTT
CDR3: CSVEPGLAGADTQYF

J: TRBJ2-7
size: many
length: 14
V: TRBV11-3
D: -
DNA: TGTGCCAGCAGCTTACGTGGACCAAACTACGAGCAGTACTTC
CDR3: CASSLRGPNYEQYF

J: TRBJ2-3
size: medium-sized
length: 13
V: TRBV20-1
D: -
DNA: TGCAGTGCCAGCGTAAGGGGGACAGATACGCAGTATTTT
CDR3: CSASVRGTDTQYF

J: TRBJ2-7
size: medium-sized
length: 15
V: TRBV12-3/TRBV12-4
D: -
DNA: TGTGCCAGCAGTCGACAACAGGGGGGGTTCCACGAGCAGTACTTC
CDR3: CASSRQQGGFHEQYF

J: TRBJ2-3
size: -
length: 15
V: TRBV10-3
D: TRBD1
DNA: TGTGCCTCTATAATCGGACAGGGCTACACAGATACGCAGTATTTT
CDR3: CASIIGQGYTDTQYF

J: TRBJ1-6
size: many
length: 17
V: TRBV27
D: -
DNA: TGTGCCAGCAGTCGCGGACAGTGGAGCTCCTATAATTCACCCCTCCACTTT
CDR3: CASSRGQWSSYNSPLHF

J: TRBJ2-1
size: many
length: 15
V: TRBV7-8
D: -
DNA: TGTGCCAGCAGCTTATACAGGGAAATATGGAATGAGCAGTTCTTC
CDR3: CASSLYREIWNEQFF

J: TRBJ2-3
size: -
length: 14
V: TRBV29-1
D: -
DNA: TGCAGCGTTGGAAATAGCGGAAGGACAGATACGCAGTATTTT
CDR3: CSVGNSGRTDTQYF

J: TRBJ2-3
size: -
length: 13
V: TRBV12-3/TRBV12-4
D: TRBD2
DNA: TGTGCCAGCATTACTAGCGTCACAGATACGCAGTATTTT
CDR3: CASITSVTDTQYF

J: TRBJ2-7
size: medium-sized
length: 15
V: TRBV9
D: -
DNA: TGTGCCAGCAGCGTAGCAGGGGAGGGCCGAGACGAGCAGTACTTC
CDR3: CASSVAGEGRDEQYF

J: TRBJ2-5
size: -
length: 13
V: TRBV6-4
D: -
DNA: TGTGCCAGCAGGACCGGGGCCCGAGAGACCCAGTACTTC
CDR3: CASRTGARETQYF

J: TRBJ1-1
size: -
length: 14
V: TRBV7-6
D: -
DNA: TGTGCCAGCAGCTCCCGCACCCTAGACACTGAAGCTTTCTTT
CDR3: CASSSRTLDTEAFF

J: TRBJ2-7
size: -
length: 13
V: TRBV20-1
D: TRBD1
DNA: TGCAGTGCTAGTCAGGGGGACAGGGGCGAGCAGTACTTC
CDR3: CSASQGDRGEQYF

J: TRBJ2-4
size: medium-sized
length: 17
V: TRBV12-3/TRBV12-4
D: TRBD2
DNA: TGTGCCAGCAGACTTCTAGAGGGACTAGCGGGGCGGGACATTCAGTACTTC
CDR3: CASRLLEGLAGRDIQYF

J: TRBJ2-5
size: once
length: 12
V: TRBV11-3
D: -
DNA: TGTGCCAGCAGCTTAGACCAGAGGGCCCAGTACTTC
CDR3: CASSLDQRAQYF

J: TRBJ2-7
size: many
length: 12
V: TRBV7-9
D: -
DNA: TGTGCCAGCAGCTTAAGCAGGGACGAGCAGTACTTC
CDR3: CASSLSRDEQYF

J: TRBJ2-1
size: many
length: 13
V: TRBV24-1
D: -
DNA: TGTGCCACCAGTGATTTGAGTAGCACGGAGCAGTTCTTC
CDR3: CATSDLSSTEQFF

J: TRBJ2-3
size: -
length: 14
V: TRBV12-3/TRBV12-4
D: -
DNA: TGTGCCAGCAGTTTTCGCGGGGGCACAGATACGCAGTATTTT
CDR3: CASSFRGGTDTQYF

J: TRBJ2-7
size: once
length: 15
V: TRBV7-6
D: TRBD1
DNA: TGTGCCAGCAGCCCCGAGGGACAGGGAGTCCACGAGCAGTACTTC
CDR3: CASSPEGQGVHEQYF

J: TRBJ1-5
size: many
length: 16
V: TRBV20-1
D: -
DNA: TGCAGTGCTAGAGATTCTCATCGAGGCAGAAATCAGCCCCAGCATTTT
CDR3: CSARDSHRGRNQPQHF

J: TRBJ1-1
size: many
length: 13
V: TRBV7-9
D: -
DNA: TGTGCCACCGAGGAGGGCCCGAACACTGAAGCTTTCTTT
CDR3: CATEEGPNTEAFF

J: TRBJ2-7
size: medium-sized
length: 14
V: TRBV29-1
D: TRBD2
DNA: TGCAGCGTTGAAGATACCAGCGGGAGCGACGAGCAGTACTTC
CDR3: CSVEDTSGSDEQYF

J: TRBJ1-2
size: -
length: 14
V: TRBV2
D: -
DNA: TGTGCCAGCAGTTACGAAATGGTCTTCTATGGCTACACCTTC
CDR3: CASSYEMVFYGYTF

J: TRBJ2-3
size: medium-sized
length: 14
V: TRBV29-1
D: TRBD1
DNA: TGCAGCCTTGCTACAGGGGATCATAGAGATACGCAGTATTTT
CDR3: CSLATGDHRDTQYF

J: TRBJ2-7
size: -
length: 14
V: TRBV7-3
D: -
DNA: TGTGCCAGCAGCCCCCCTGAGACTCCCTACGAGCAGTACTTC
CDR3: CASSPPETPYEQYF

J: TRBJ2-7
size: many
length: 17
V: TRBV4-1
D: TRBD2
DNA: TGCGCCAGCAGCCAAGACCGACTAGCGGGAGCCTCCTACGAGCAGTACTTC
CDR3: CASSQDRLAGASYEQYF

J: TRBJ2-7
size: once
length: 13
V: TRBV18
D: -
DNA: TGTGCCAGCTCACCGGGGCAAGACTACGAGCAGTACTTC
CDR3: CASSPGQDYEQYF

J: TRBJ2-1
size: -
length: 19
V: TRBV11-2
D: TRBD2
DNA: TGTGCCAGCAGCTTTCAGATTGGTAGGACTAGCGGGAGGGACAATGAGCAGTTCTTC
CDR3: CASSFQIGRTSGRDNEQFF

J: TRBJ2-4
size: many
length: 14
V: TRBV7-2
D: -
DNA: TGTGCCAGCAGCGAGCGGTTCGGGCTAAACATTCAGTACTTC
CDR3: CASSERFGLNIQYF

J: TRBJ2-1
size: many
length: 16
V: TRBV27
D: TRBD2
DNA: TGTGCCAGCAGTCCCGGGACTAGCGGGTTTTACAATGAGCAGTTCTTC
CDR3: CASSPGTSGFYNEQFF

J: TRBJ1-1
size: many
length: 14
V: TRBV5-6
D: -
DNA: TGTGCCAGCAGCTTAGAAAAGGTCAACACTGAAGCTTTCTTT
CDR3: CASSLEKVNTEAFF

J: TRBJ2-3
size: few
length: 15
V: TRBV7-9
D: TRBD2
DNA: TGTGCCAGCACCTTGGGGACTAGCGGGAGGCATACGCAGTATTTT
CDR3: CASTLGTSGRHTQYF

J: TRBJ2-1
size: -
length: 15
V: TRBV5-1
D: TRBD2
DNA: TGCGCCAGCAGCGTCCTAGCGGGGGGTCACAATGAGCAGTTCTTC
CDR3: CASSVLAGGHNEQFF

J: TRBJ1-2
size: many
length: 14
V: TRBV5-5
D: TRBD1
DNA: TGTGCCAGCAGTTTCAACAGGGGCGAGTATGGCTACACCTTC
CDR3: CASSFNRGEYGYTF

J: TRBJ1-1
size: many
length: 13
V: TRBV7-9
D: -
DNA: TGTGCCAGCAGCTTACCGGCGGGCCTTGAAGCTTTCTTT
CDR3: CASSLPAGLEAFF

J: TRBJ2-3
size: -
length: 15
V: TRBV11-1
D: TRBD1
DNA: TGTGCCAGCAGCTTACCCAGGGGGCTTGGGGATACGCAGTATTTT
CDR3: CASSLPRGLGDTQYF

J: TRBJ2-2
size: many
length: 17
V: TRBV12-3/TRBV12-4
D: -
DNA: TGTGCCAGCACCTCTGGGGTGGGGGGCCCGAACACCGGGGAGCTGTTTTTT
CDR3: CASTSGVGGPNTGELFF

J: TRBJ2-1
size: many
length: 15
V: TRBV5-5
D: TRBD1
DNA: TGTGCCAGCAGCTTTTGGACAGGAACCTACAATGAGCAGTTCTTC
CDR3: CASSFWTGTYNEQFF

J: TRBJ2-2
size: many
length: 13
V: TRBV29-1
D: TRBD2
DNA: TGCAGCGTGGGGGGGAGGCGCACCGGGGAGCTGTTTTTT
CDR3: CSVGGRRTGELFF

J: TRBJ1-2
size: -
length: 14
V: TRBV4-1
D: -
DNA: TGCGCCAGCAGCCAAGTAGTCGGGGTTGGTGGCTACACCTTC
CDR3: CASSQVVGVGGYTF

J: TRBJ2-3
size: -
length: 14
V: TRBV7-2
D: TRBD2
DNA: TGTGCCAGCAGCTTCGTAGCGGGGACAGATACGCAGTATTTT
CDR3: CASSFVAGTDTQYF

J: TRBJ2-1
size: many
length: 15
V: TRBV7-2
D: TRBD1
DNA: TGTGCCAGCTGTCTCCCGGGACAGGGAAACAATGAGCAGTTCTTC
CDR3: CASCLPGQGNNEQFF

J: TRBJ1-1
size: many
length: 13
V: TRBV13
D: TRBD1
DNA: TGTGCCAGCAGAATGGACAGGAGCACTGAAGCTTTCTTT
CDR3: CASRMDRSTEAFF

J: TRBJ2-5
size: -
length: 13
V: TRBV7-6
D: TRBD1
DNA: TGTGCCAGCAGCCCCTTGGGACAGGGCACCCAGTACTTC
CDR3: CASSPLGQGTQYF

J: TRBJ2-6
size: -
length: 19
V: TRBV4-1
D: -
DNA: TGCGCCAGCAGCCAAGATATGACAGTTCCCTCTACGGGGGCCAACGTCCTGACTTTC
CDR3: CASSQDMTVPSTGANVLTF

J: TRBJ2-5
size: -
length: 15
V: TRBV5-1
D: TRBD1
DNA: TGCGCCAGCAGCTGGGATACGGGACAGGAAGAGACCCAGTACTTC
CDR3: CASSWDTGQEETQYF

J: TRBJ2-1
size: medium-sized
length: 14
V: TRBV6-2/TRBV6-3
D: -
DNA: TGTGCCAGCAGTTACCCGGACACCTACAATGAGCAGTTCTTC
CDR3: CASSYPDTYNEQFF

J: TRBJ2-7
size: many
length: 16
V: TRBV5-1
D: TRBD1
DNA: TGCGCCAGCAGCTTCCACCTACAGGGGGCCCCCTACGAGCAGTACTTC
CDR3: CASSFHLQGAPYEQYF

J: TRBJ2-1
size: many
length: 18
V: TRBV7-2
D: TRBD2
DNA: TGTGCCAGCAGCTCTGGACTAGCGGGAGGGCCCCCCTACAATGAGCAGTTCTTC
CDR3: CASSSGLAGGPPYNEQFF

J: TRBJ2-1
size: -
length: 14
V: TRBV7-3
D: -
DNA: TGTGCCAGCAGCCCTTTAGGGGGCTACAATGAGCAGTTCTTC
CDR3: CASSPLGGYNEQFF